This T cell receptor beta chain emerged from a study of monozygotic twins with cystic fibrosis. Study-level background: Library input was 2.5 to 3.5 micrograms of fragmented DNA, with roughly 14 PCR cycles.

To note about this clone: The antigen is unknown.

Here immunoSEQ multiplex PCR was the method, and the copy in TCRdb shows in-frame clones only, minus some. The sample has tens of thousands of clones; approximately 97% are singletons. Study results and limitations: Monozygotic CF twins shared more identical nucleotide clonotypes than unrelated patients. In this small cohort, shared CDR3 numbers showed no association with age, concordance or disease severity. Low clonality (median roughly 0.009) suggested a mostly naive repertoire.

Sequences were obtained from blood. The TCR originated in a girl between 2 and 10 years old with cystic fibrosis.

CDR3: CASSFYEQYF. CDR3 nucleotides: TGTGCCAGCAGCTTCTACGAGCAGTACTTC. The genes are TRBV6-1 and TRBJ2-7; no definite D call. In germline, CDR1 is MNHNS, CDR2 SASEGT. The length of the CDR3 is 10 residues. V was clipped by 6 bases and J by 3 bases, with 3 bases between them.